This entry concerns a single T cell receptor beta chain. Its antigen remains unidentified. Sequenced by immunoSEQ multiplex PCR; TCRdb stores in-frame clones only, minus some. Of about 5,600 clones listed, around four fifths are singletons. The time point here: week 3, after first cycle of checkpoint inhibitor. This entry belongs to a study of blood T cell dynamics during melanoma immunotherapy. Whole-study results and caveats: Unlike progressors, later disease-control patients had W3 repertoires gaining clonality or diversity. Whether repertoire-driving clones were melanoma-specific could not be determined.

The sample consisted of blood, taken from a patient treated with checkpoint blockade. This receptor was taken from a human donor with melanoma. Some clones in this sample may be carry-over from other donors' samples.

CDR3 in amino acids: CASSYLGQGINEQYF. DNA of the CDR3: TGCGCCAGCAGCTACCTCGGACAGGGAATTAACGAGCAGTACTTC. The genes are TRBV5-1 and TRBJ2-7; 8 bases align to TRBD1. The CDR3 consists of 15 residues. Germline-derived CDR1 and CDR2 are SGHRS and YFSETQ. V shed 3 bases and J 5 bases; nucleotides not matched to a gene: 10.